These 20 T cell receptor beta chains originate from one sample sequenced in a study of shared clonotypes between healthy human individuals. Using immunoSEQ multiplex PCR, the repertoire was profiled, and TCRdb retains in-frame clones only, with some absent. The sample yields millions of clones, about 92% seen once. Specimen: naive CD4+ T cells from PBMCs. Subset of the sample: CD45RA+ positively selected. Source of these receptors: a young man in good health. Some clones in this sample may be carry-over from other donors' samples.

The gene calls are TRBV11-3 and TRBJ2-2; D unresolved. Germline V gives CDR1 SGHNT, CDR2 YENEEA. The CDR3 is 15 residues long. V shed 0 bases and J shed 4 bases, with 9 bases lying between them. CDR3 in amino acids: CASSLDRVGTGELFF. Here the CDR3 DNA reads TGTGCCAGCAGCTTAGATCGTGTTGGCACCGGGGAGCTGTTTTTT.

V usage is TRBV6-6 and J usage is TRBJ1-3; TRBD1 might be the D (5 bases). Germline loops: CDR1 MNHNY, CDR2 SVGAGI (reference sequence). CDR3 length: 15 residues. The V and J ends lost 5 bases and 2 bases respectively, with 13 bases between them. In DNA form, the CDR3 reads TGTGCCAGCAGTACACCCAGGGAGGCTGGAAACACCATATATTTT. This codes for CASSTPREAGNTIYF.

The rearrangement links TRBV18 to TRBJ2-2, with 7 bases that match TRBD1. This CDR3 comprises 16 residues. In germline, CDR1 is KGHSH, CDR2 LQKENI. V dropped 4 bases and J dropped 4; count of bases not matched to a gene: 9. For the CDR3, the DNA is TGTGCCAGCTCACTTAGCCAGACAGGGACCACCGGGGAGCTGTTTTTT. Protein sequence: CASSLSQTGTTGELFF.

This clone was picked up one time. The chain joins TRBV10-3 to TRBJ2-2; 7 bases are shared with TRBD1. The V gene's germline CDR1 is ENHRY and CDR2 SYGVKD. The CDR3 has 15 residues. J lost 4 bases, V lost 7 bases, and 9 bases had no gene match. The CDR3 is CAITPQGSGTGELFF. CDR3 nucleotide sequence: TGTGCCATCACCCCACAGGGGAGCGGCACCGGGGAGCTGTTTTTT.

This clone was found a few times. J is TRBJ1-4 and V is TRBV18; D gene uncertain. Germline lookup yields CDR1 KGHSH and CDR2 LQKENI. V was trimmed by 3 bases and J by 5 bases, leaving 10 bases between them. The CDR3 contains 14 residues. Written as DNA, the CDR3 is TGTGCCAGCTCACCGAGGAGGGAGAATGAAAAACTGTTTTTT. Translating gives CASSPRRENEKLFF.

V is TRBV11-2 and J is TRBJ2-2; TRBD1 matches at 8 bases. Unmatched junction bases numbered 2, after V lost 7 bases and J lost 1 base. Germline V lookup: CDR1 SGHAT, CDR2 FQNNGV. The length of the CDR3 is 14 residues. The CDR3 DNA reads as TGTGCCAGCATCGGGACAGGGAACACCGGGGAGCTGTTTTTT. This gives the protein CASIGTGNTGELFF.

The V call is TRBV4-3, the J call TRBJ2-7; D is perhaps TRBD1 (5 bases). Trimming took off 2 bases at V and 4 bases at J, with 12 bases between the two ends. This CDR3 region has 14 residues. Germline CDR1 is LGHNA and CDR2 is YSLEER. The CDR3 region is CASSQITGWYEQYF. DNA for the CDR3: TGCGCCAGCAGCCAAATTACAGGATGGTACGAGCAGTACTTC.

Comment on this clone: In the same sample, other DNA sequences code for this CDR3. The CDR3 sequence is CASSPRARNEQFF. The CDR3 DNA is TGTGCCAGCAGTCCACGCGCCCGGAATGAGCAGTTCTTC. The J gene is TRBJ2-1, the V gene TRBV7-3, with D uncertain. The CDR3 is 13 residues long. CDR1 is SGHTA and CDR2 is FQGTGA in the germline V gene. V lost 6 bases and J lost 7, with 13 bases in between.

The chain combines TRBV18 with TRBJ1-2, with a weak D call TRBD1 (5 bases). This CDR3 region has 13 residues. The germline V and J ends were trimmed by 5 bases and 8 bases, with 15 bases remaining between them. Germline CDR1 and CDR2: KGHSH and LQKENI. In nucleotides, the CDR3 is TGTGCCAGCTCAACCCCCATGGGGGACGGCTACACCTTC. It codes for CASSTPMGDGYTF.

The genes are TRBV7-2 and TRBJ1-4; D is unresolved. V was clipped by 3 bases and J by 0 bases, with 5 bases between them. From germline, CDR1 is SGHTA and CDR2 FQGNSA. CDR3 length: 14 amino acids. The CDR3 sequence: CASSFTSTNEKLFF. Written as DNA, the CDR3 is TGTGCCAGCAGCTTCACGTCAACTAATGAAAAACTGTTTTTT.

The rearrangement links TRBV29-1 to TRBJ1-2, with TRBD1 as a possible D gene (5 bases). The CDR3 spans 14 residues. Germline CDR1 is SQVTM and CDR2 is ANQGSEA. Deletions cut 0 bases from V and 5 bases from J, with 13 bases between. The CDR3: CSVEDRVNRYGYTF. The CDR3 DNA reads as TGCAGCGTTGAAGACAGGGTAAACCGGTATGGCTACACCTTC.

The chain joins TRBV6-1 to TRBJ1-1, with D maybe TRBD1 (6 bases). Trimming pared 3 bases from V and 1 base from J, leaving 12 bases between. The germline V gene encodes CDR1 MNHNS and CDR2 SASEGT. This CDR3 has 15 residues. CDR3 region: CASSDTGRGNTEAFF. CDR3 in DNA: TGTGCCAGCAGTGACACAGGGAGGGGGAACACTGAAGCTTTCTTT.

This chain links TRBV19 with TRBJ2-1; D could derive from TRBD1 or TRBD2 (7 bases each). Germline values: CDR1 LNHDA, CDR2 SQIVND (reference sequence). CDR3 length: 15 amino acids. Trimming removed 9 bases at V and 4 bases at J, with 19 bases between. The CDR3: CASRSGGQVYNEQFF. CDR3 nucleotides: TGTGCCAGCCGATCGGGAGGACAGGTATACAATGAGCAGTTCTTC.

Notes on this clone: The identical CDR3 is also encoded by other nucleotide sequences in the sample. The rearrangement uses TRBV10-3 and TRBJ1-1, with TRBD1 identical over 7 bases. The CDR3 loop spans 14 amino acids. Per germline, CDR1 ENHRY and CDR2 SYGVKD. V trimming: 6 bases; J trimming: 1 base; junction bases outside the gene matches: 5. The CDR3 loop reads CAIRSGTANTEAFF. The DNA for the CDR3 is TGTGCCATCAGATCCGGGACAGCGAACACTGAAGCTTTCTTT.

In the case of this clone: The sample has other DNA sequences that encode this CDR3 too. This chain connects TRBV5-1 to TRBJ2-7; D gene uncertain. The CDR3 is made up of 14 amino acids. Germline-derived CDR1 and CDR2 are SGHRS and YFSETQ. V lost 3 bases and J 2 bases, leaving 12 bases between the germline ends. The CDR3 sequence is CASSSGGLPYEQYF. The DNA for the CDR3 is TGCGCCAGCAGCTCCGGTGGGCTTCCCTACGAGCAGTACTTC.

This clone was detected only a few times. The chain's CDR3 is CASSRNTPGGNQPQHF. The CDR3 DNA reads as TGTGCCAGCAGTAGGAACACGCCTGGGGGCAATCAGCCCCAGCATTTT. The V and J genes are TRBV27 and TRBJ1-5; no firm D call. The CDR3 runs to 16 residues. V lost 5 bases and J 2 bases, leaving 16 bases between the germline ends. Germline V lookup: CDR1 MNHEY, CDR2 SMNVEV (reference sequence).

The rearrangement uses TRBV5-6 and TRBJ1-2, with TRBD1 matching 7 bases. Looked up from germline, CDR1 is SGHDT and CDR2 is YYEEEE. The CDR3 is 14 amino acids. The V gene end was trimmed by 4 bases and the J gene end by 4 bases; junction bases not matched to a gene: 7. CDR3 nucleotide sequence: TGTGCCAGCAGCCGGGACAGCGGGCGCTATGGCTACACCTTC. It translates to CASSRDSGRYGYTF.

CDR3 DNA: TGTGCCAGCAGCACCACCGGGGGGAACACCATATATTTT. Translating gives CASSTTGGNTIYF. V is TRBV7-3 and J is TRBJ1-3; weak D call: TRBD1 (5 bases). Germline V CDR1 and CDR2: SGHTA, FQGTGA. V lost 5 bases and J 7 bases, leaving 12 bases between the germline ends. CDR3 length: 13 residues.

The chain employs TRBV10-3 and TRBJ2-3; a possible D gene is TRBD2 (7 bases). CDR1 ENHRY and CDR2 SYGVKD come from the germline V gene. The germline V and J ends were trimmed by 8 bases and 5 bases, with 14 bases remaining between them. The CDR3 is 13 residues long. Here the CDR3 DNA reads TGTGCCATCCGGGGGGCCAGGGGAGATACGCAGTATTTT. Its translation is CAIRGARGDTQYF.

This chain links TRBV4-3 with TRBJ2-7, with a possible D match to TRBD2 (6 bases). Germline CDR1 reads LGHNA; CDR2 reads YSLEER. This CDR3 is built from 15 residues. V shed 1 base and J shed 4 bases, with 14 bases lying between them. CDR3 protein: CASSQGYGSGYEQYF. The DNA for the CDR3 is TGCGCCAGCAGCCAAGGCTATGGGAGCGGGTACGAGCAGTACTTC.